The present TCR beta chain was sequenced within a study of regulatory T cells in long-lasting Graves disease. This clonotype has just a few counts. Libraries of TCR beta came from iRepertoire HTBI primers plus Arm-PCR of CDR3 regions. MiXCR, run by TCRdb on the multiplex PCR reads, gives a single entry per CDR3 protein. The sample yields some 600,000 distinct CDR3 sequences, approximately 16% seen once. CDR3 size: 16 residues. The V and J ends lost 0 bases and 8 bases respectively, with 17 bases between them. CDR1 and CDR2 from the germline V gene are LGHDT and YNNKEL (reference sequence). Time point noted: newly diagnosed GD, antithyroid drugs for less than 3 months. After RNA was extracted from PBMCs, the TCR library was made from it. This same sample was also part of a study on T cells in Graves' hyperthyroidism and ophthalmopathy.

The input for sequencing was peripheral blood mononuclear cells (PBMCs), taken at new diagnosis, from a patient treated with antithyroid drugs. This receptor was identified in a young man with Graves disease. The chain carries TRBV3-1 and TRBJ2-1; D is ambiguous. The CDR3 sequence: CASSQEVLSLDDEQFF. In nucleotides, the CDR3 is TGTGCCAGCAGCCAAGAGGTCCTATCGTTGGACGATGAGCAGTTCTTC.